This entry lists 9 T cell receptor beta chains sequenced from one sample in a study of shared clonotypes between healthy human individuals. Generated by immunoSEQ multiplex PCR, the TCRdb table keeps only in-frame clones and is missing some. Among about 2 million clones listed, roughly 94% were seen once. Source material: naive CD4+ T cells sorted from blood. Subset denoted: CD45RA+ positively selected. Receptors originate from a man younger than 35 in good health.

V and J are TRBV5-1 and TRBJ2-1; D possibly corresponds to TRBD2 (5 bases). This CDR3 is built from 14 residues. Germline CDR1 SGHRS, CDR2 YFSETQ. Trimming stripped 5 bases from V and 6 bases from J, with 15 bases between. CDR3 protein: CASRAVSLVNEQFF. CDR3 coding DNA: TGCGCCAGCAGAGCGGTCAGCCTAGTCAATGAGCAGTTCTTC. The variable domain in full, completed from reference TRBV5-1 and TRBJ2-1, reads KAGVTQTPRYLIKTRGQQVTLSCSPISGHRSVSWYQQTPGQGLQFLFEYFSETQRNKGNFPGRFSGRQFSNSRSEMNVSTLELGDSALYLCASRAVSLVNEQFFGPGTRLTVL.

The chain links TRBV6-5 to TRBJ2-5, with no clear D. Germline-derived CDR1 and CDR2 are MNHEY and SVGAGI. Trimming took off 6 bases at V and 4 bases at J, with 12 bases between the two ends. The CDR3 loop spans 13 amino acids. The CDR3 sequence: CASRLRSRETQYF. CDR3 nucleotides: TGTGCCAGCAGGCTAAGGAGTCGAGAGACCCAGTACTTC.

This chain joins TRBV2 and TRBJ1-5; no clear D gene. The CDR3 contains 14 residues. CDR1 and CDR2 from the germline V gene are SNHLY and FYNNEI. Deletions cut 6 bases from V and 4 bases from J, with 13 bases between. The CDR3 spells CASSQSMLNQPQHF. Here the CDR3 DNA reads TGTGCCAGCAGCCAGAGTATGCTTAATCAGCCCCAGCATTTT.

The rearrangement uses TRBV6-1 and TRBJ2-7, with no clear D. Germline CDR1 reads MNHNS; CDR2 reads SASEGT. The CDR3 is 15 amino acids. Trimming left V 7 bases short and J 3 bases short, with 19 bases between. The CDR3 coding sequence is TGTGCCAGCATCCTAGGGAATGGCCCCCTCTACGAGCAGTACTTC. Translating it yields CASILGNGPLYEQYF.

The gene calls are TRBV10-3 and TRBJ1-2, with D possibly matching TRBD1 (5 bases). V was shortened by 3 bases and J by 6 bases, with 11 bases between the two germline ends. Looked up from germline, CDR1 is ENHRY and CDR2 is SYGVKD. This CDR3 has 13 residues. CDR3 in amino acids: CAISDADKDGYTF. DNA for the CDR3: TGTGCCATCAGTGATGCGGACAAGGATGGCTACACCTTC.

The chain carries TRBV11-2 and TRBJ2-1; 10 nucleotides align to TRBD2. The length of the CDR3 is 14 residues. Germline V gene lookup returns CDR1 SGHAT and CDR2 FQNNGV. The V segment lost 1 base and the J segment 9 bases; nucleotides outside the gene matches: 3. This CDR3 reads CASSLGGTSAEQFF. DNA of the CDR3: TGTGCCAGCAGCTTAGGAGGGACTAGCGCTGAGCAGTTCTTC.

The rearrangement uses TRBV7-9 and TRBJ2-7; a possible D gene is TRBD2 (6 bases). Germline values: CDR1 SEHNR, CDR2 FQNEAQ (reference sequence). Trimming pared 6 bases from V and 7 bases from J, leaving 10 bases between. This CDR3 is 11 amino acids long. CDR3 residues: CASSRGWEQYF. Written as DNA, the CDR3 is TGTGCCAGCAGTCGGGGGTGGGAGCAGTACTTC.

V gene TRBV5-4 combines with J gene TRBJ2-1; 15 bases map to TRBD2. The CDR3 consists of 16 residues. Germline V CDR1 and CDR2: SGHNT, YYREEE (reference sequence). Trimming at V came to 3 bases and at J to 4 bases, leaving 2 bases not matched to a gene. CDR3 bases: TGTGCCAGCAGCTCTGGACTAGCGGGGGGGTACAATGAGCAGTTCTTC. Translated, it gives CASSSGLAGGYNEQFF.

This clone is a singleton in its sample. This rearrangement joins TRBV6-5 to TRBJ1-5, with a weak D call TRBD1 (5 bases). Germline-derived CDR1 and CDR2 are MNHEY and SVGAGI. The CDR3 is 16 residues long. Trimming stripped 4 bases from V and 0 bases from J, with 13 bases between. Here the CDR3 reads CASSSLVGGSNQPQHF. The CDR3 bases are TGTGCCAGCAGTTCGTTGGTGGGGGGTAGCAATCAGCCCCAGCATTTT.